One and the same sample provided the 26 T cell receptor beta chains below, sequenced in a study of cytomegalovirus exposure and HLA in healthy donors (dated by TCRdb to about 2017). Library creation used the immunoSEQ multiplex PCR assay. For the multiplex PCR, a mixture combining 60 forward primers for TCR Vbeta segments and 13 reverse primers for TCR Jbeta segments was used. The source is immuneACCESS, and TCRdb retained only in-frame sequences with V and J called. Part of the clones is not carried over; for the studies checked, unresolved V genes explain less than half of this, and the remainder is unexplained. In this sample the table shows fewer than 100,000 clones, roughly three quarters of which occur a single time. More than 0.6% of the sample is taken by the ten largest. Sequencing was performed on PBMCs. These receptor sequences come from a woman aged 55-70 years in good health and CMV-seronegative.

This CDR3 reads CASSLAFEGPTF. As DNA, the CDR3 is TGTGCCAGCAGCTTAGCGTTTGAGGGCCCAACCTTC. This sequence joins TRBV7-9 and TRBJ1-2; D is ambiguous. CDR1 and CDR2 from the germline V gene are SEHNR and FQNEAQ (reference sequence). V gave up 0 bases and J gave up 14 bases, with 13 bases separating them. This CDR3 region has 12 residues.

The gene calls are TRBV6-5 and TRBJ2-5; tentative D call: TRBD1 (6 bases). V was trimmed by 6 bases and J by 5 bases, leaving 19 bases between them. There are 15 residues in the CDR3. Germline CDR1 and CDR2: MNHEY and SVGAGI. The CDR3 nucleotides are TGTGCCAGCAGATCCACCAACAGGGTTTTCGAGACCCAGTACTTC. It specifies CASRSTNRVFETQYF.

This clone was seen a few times. As the CDR3 is not closed by the conserved phenylalanine or tryptophan, this likely results from a read error. No DNA is shown, since the ends of the CDR3 on it are uncertain; the CDR3 is the one TCRdb lists. The chain joins TRBV28 to TRBJ1-5; the table calls TRBD1, which could not be checked here. A total of 14 residues make up the CDR3, ends included. Germline V CDR1 and CDR2: MDHEN, SYDVKM. The CDR3 loop reads CASSPSRTGRSLTV.

This chain links TRBV28 with TRBJ1-5; weak D call: TRBD1 (6 bases). CDR3 length equals 17 residues. The V and J ends lost 7 bases and 4 bases respectively, with 23 bases between them. The germline V gene encodes CDR1 MDHEN and CDR2 SYDVKM. In DNA form, the CDR3 reads TGTGCCAGCAAGCCCCGCGGATGGTTGCAGGGGAATCAGCCCCAGCATTTT. Amino acid sequence: CASKPRGWLQGNQPQHF.

The chain is built from TRBV2 and TRBJ2-5; 7 bases line up with TRBD2. CDR1 is SNHLY, CDR2 FYNNEI, per germline. V shed 3 bases and J 9 bases; nucleotides not matched to a gene: 1. The CDR3 is 11 residues long. DNA of the CDR3: TGTGCCAGCAGTGACCGGGGGGCCCAGTACTTC. Its translation is CASSDRGAQYF.

CDR3 region: CASSRDIAAQETQYF. CDR3 nucleotide sequence: TGTGCCAGCTCACGAGATATAGCGGCCCAAGAGACCCAGTACTTC. The chain carries TRBV18 and TRBJ2-5; D might be TRBD2 (6 bases). V was trimmed by 4 bases and J by 1 base, leaving 13 bases between them. Germline V gene lookup returns CDR1 KGHSH and CDR2 LQKENI. The length of the CDR3 is 15 residues.

The chain links TRBV4-1 to TRBJ2-1; weak D call: TRBD1 (6 bases). Deletions cut 3 bases from V and 3 bases from J, with 15 bases between. CDR1 is MGHRA, CDR2 YSYEKL, per germline. There are 16 residues in the CDR3. CDR3 in amino acids: CASSQHQGTLYNEQFF. CDR3 nucleotide sequence: TGCGCCAGCAGCCAGCACCAGGGGACACTCTACAATGAGCAGTTCTTC.

In DNA form, the CDR3 reads TGTGCCAGCAGTTACCGGCCCCAGGGTCCAGATACGCAGTATTTT. Translation: CASSYRPQGPDTQYF. This chain joins TRBV6-5 and TRBJ2-3; a possible D gene is TRBD1 (5 bases). There are 15 residues in the CDR3. The V gene lost 2 bases and the J gene lost 4 bases, with 13 bases spanning the gap. CDR1 MNHEY and CDR2 SVGAGI come from the germline V gene.

The genes are TRBV4-1 and TRBJ2-1; possible D gene TRBD2, 6 bases. The V and J ends lost 0 bases and 3 bases respectively, with 18 bases between them. The CDR3 is made up of 18 amino acids. The V gene's germline CDR1 is MGHRA and CDR2 YSYEKL. Here the CDR3 reads CASSQDSVEGGIYNEQFF. The CDR3 DNA is TGCGCCAGCAGCCAAGATTCGGTAGAGGGAGGTATCTACAATGAGCAGTTCTTC.

The V and J genes are TRBV15 and TRBJ2-3, with a weak D call TRBD1 (6 bases). Trimming took off 5 bases at V and 3 bases at J, with 15 bases between the two ends. The CDR3 length is 15 residues. Germline loops: CDR1 LNHNV, CDR2 YYDKDF (reference sequence). CDR3 amino acids: CATSFSRQGTDTQYF. The CDR3 nucleotides are TGTGCCACCAGCTTTTCCCGGCAGGGGACAGATACGCAGTATTTT.

This chain joins TRBV5-1 and TRBJ1-5, with TRBD1 matching over 7 bases. V lost 3 bases, J lost 2 bases, and 5 bases stayed unmatched. The germline V gene has CDR1 SGHRS and CDR2 YFSETQ. CDR3 length equals 15 residues. The CDR3 loop reads CASSYRQGGNQPQHF. The DNA of the CDR3 is TGCGCCAGCAGCTACAGACAGGGAGGCAATCAGCCCCAGCATTTT.

V and J are TRBV19 and TRBJ1-5; D uncertain. V dropped 3 bases and J dropped 2 bases, with 11 bases sitting between them. The CDR3 has 15 residues. Germline V CDR1 and CDR2: LNHDA, SQIVND (reference sequence). In DNA form, the CDR3 reads TGTGCCAGTAGTATGCACTCGGGAGGCAATCAGCCCCAGCATTTT. Its protein product is CASSMHSGGNQPQHF.

This chain uses TRBV20-1 with TRBJ2-3; D not resolved. Trimming pared 6 bases from V and 7 bases from J, leaving 8 bases between. Per germline, CDR1 DFQATT and CDR2 SNEGSKA (reference sequence). This CDR3 comprises 10 residues. CDR3 protein: CSAHSNTQYF. CDR3 in DNA: TGCAGTGCCCACTCAAATACGCAGTATTTT.

This sequence joins TRBV6-5 and TRBJ2-7, with D unresolved. V dropped 4 bases and J dropped 9 bases, with 10 bases sitting between them. This CDR3 comprises 11 residues. Germline CDR1 MNHEY, CDR2 SVGAGI. The CDR3 DNA reads as TGTGCCAGCAGTTCTCCCACGGGGCAGTACTTC. This encodes CASSSPTGQYF.

V usage is TRBV6-1 and J usage is TRBJ2-7; 9 positions agree with TRBD1. This CDR3 region has 14 residues. Germline V gene data show CDR1 as MNHNS and CDR2 as SASEGT. Unmatched junction bases numbered 4, after V lost 3 bases and J lost 4 bases. CDR3 sequence: CASSEGQGLYEQYF. The CDR3 nucleotides are TGTGCCAGCAGTGAGGGACAGGGCTTGTACGAGCAGTACTTC.

The chain employs TRBV7-2 and TRBJ2-5; 7 nucleotides match TRBD1. The CDR3 runs 13 residues. The J segment lost 5 bases and the V segment lost 5 bases, leaving 5 bases of the junction unmatched. The V gene's germline CDR1 is SGHTA and CDR2 FQGNSA. The CDR3 nucleotides read TGTGCCAGCAGCCCCACAGGGGTGGAGACCCAGTACTTC. Translation gives CASSPTGVETQYF.

V and J are TRBV5-1 and TRBJ2-7; the match to TRBD1 covers 8 bases. CDR1 is SGHRS, CDR2 YFSETQ, per germline. This CDR3 is built from 15 residues. After removal of 6 bases from V and 5 bases from J, the junction contained 13 bases not matched to a gene. The CDR3 sequence: CASTLGGQGTDEQYF. CDR3 nucleotide sequence: TGCGCCAGCACCCTTGGAGGACAGGGTACCGACGAGCAGTACTTC.

This clone was seen only a few times. The V gene is TRBV5-4, the J gene TRBJ2-5, with D maybe TRBD1 (5 bases). Germline CDR1 is SGHNT and CDR2 is YYREEE (reference sequence). This CDR3 comprises 13 residues. Trimming pared 2 bases from V and 1 base from J, leaving 6 bases between. The CDR3 here is CASSLQVQETQYF. The CDR3 DNA reads as TGTGCCAGCAGCTTACAGGTCCAAGAGACCCAGTACTTC.

This chain's CDR3 is CASSYSGTSGFYEQYF. The DNA of the CDR3 is TGTGCCAGCAGTTACTCGGGGACTAGCGGGTTTTACGAGCAGTACTTC. The rearrangement uses TRBV6-5 and TRBJ2-7, with 12 bases fitting TRBD2. V shed 0 bases, J shed 4 bases, and the junction held 4 bases outside the gene matches. The germline V gene encodes CDR1 MNHEY and CDR2 SVGAGI. The CDR3 loop spans 16 amino acids.

The V call is TRBV9, the J call TRBJ1-1, with 7 positions matching TRBD1. The CDR3 has 15 residues. Germline V gene lookup returns CDR1 SGDLS and CDR2 YYNGEE. V shed 2 bases, J shed 2 bases, and the junction held 6 bases outside the gene matches. CDR3 nucleotides: TGTGCCAGCAGCGTGTTGACAGGGCAAAACACTGAAGCTTTCTTT. This encodes CASSVLTGQNTEAFF.

This CDR3 reads CASSFHRDKSAQYF. The CDR3 DNA sequence: TGTGCCAGCAGCTTCCACCGGGACAAGTCGGCCCAGTACTTC. The rearrangement links TRBV7-2 to TRBJ2-5; a possible D gene is TRBD1 (6 bases). CDR1 is SGHTA, CDR2 FQGNSA, per germline. The CDR3 has 14 residues. Trimming left V 3 bases short and J 9 bases short, with 17 bases between.

The J gene is TRBJ2-5, the V gene TRBV9, with TRBD2 identical over 7 bases. The CDR3 runs to 15 residues. V was pared by 3 bases and J by 5 bases, with 10 bases of the junction left unmatched. The V gene's germline CDR1 is SGDLS and CDR2 YYNGEE. CDR3 DNA sequence: TGTGCCAGCAGCGATACAGCGGGGTCGGAGGAGACCCAGTACTTC. Amino acids: CASSDTAGSEETQYF. Variable domain in full (rest from reference TRBV9 and TRBJ2-5): DSGVTQTPKHLITATGQRVTLRCSPRSGDLSVYWYQQSLDQGLQFLIQYYNGEERAKGNILERFSAQQFPDLHSELNLSSLELGDSALYFCASSDTAGSEETQYFGPGTRLLVL.

The CDR3, as DNA: TGTGCCAGCAGCTTTCCCGGGACAACGGGAGGCTATGGCTACACCTTC. This codes for CASSFPGTTGGYGYTF. The chain links TRBV12-1 to TRBJ1-2. TRBV12-1 represents a pseudogene. This CDR3 contains 16 residues.

This clone was seen once. The chain employs TRBV2 and TRBJ1-5; unclear D gene. Germline loops: CDR1 SNHLY, CDR2 FYNNEI. The CDR3 consists of 14 residues. V was pared by 4 bases and J by 0 bases, with 7 bases between. The CDR3 bases are TGTGCCAGCAGTGGTCCCAATAGCAATCAGCCCCAGCATTTT. Its translation: CASSGPNSNQPQHF.

The V gene is TRBV5-6, the J gene TRBJ1-4, with 9 bases aligning to TRBD1. Germline assignment: CDR1 SGHDT and CDR2 YYEEEE. The CDR3 runs to 14 residues. V lost 5 bases and J lost 8; bases outside the gene matches: 7. CDR3 coding DNA: TGTGCCAGCAGTTCCGGGACAGGGAGGGAAAAACTGTTTTTT. Residues: CASSSGTGREKLFF.

This sequence joins TRBV4-2 and TRBJ2-3; D uncertain. The CDR3 loop spans 15 amino acids. V was cut by 0 bases and J by 3 bases, with 10 bases left in between. The germline V gene encodes CDR1 LGHNA and CDR2 YNFKEQ. CDR3 sequence (DNA): TGTGCCAGCAGCCAAGATGATAGAGAAACAGATACGCAGTATTTT. The encoded protein is CASSQDDRETDTQYF.